This T cell receptor (beta chain) was retrieved from a study of T cell responses to AZD1222 COVID-19 vaccine. Across the whole study: Second-dose timings of about 4 or about 12 weeks were pooled.

To note about this clone: Antigen unknown.

Whole-study findings and limits: There were mostly white British donors and more females than males, and clonal diversity was possibly underestimated. Only a handful of people who got AZD1222 tested seropositive at baseline. Once two AZD1222 doses were given, Spike-specific TCR breadth and depth went up.

Per germline, CDR1 MNHEY and CDR2 SMNVEV (reference sequence). V dropped 4 bases and J dropped 6 bases, with 10 bases sitting between them. CDR3 size: 13 residues. Only in-frame clones appear in the TCRdb table, and some are missing; sequencing was by immunoSEQ multiplex PCR. The sample records some 130,000 clones, 75% to 95% being singletons. The sequences come from peripheral blood, collected on day 0 of AZD1222 vaccination. The chain links TRBV27 to TRBJ1-5, with D possibly being TRBD1 (6 bases). The origin of this receptor is an adult in good health. CDR3 sequence reads: CASSSGEVQPQHF. Here the CDR3 DNA reads TGTGCCAGCAGTTCAGGGGAGGTTCAGCCCCAGCATTTT.